A selection of T cell receptor beta chains follows, all from one sample in a study of CD8 T cells in ankylosing spondylitis. TCRdb re-analysed the 5' RACE reads in MiXCR, keeping a single row per CDR3 protein. Of around 150,000 distinct CDR3 sequences in the sample, roughly 12% are singletons; the top ten hold 25% to 35%. Sequencing used blood, either unsorted or a sorted T cell fraction (not recorded which). The source is a male donor with ankylosing spondylitis or in good health (not recorded which). The CDR3 runs from the conserved cysteine through the conserved F or W. The order of the fields is V gene, J gene, D gene, CDR3 protein. D genes are given only for firm matches.

TRBV5-5	TRBJ2-1	.	CASSLGGSTNNEQFF
TRBV7-8	TRBJ2-2	TRBD2	CASSFPGTSGGSHGELFF
TRBV5-1	TRBJ2-3	.	CASSIRTMDTQYF
TRBV20-1	TRBJ2-6	.	CSVHSGANVLTF
TRBV4-1	TRBJ1-5	TRBD1	CASSHRVNPGTGRLRGNQPQHF
TRBV29-1	TRBJ2-7	.	CSVGQRPYEQYF
TRBV7-2	TRBJ2-1	TRBD1	CASSFDSGTASNEQFF
TRBV30	TRBJ1-5	TRBD1	CAWNPGQGADQPQHF
TRBV6-2/TRBV6-3	TRBJ2-7	.	CASSLVRDSYEQYF
TRBV15	TRBJ2-1	.	CATSRDSNEQFF
TRBV27	TRBJ1-4	TRBD1	CASSPGQGATREKLFF
TRBV5-1	TRBJ2-2	.	CASSLAQDTGELFF
TRBV7-9	TRBJ2-1	TRBD2	CASSSQLAGVREQFF
TRBV21-1	TRBJ2-1	.	CASSKDAGRWQNEQFF
TRBV28	TRBJ2-3	.	CASSTRPGANTDTQYF
TRBV5-1	TRBJ2-7	.	CASSLVQTDYEQYF
TRBV7-2	TRBJ2-3	.	CATSLWGSTTDTQYF
TRBV25-1	TRBJ2-1	.	CASGHPNPSYNEQFF
TRBV7-2	TRBJ1-4	.	CASSLGGGANEKLFF
TRBV20-1	TRBJ1-2	.	CSAVGVGYTF
TRBV5-1	TRBJ2-7	.	CASSLAGIAVVYEQYF
TRBV27	TRBJ2-5	TRBD2	CASSLVAGGPRETQYF
TRBV12-3/TRBV12-4	TRBJ1-1	.	CASSPGAQTEAFF
TRBV20-1	TRBJ2-7	.	CSARDSRSHWRGSNEQYF
TRBV2	TRBJ2-7	.	CASSPGTDSYEQYF
TRBV29-1	TRBJ2-3	.	CSVKLADTQYF
TRBV20-1	TRBJ1-1	.	CSAEGQLNTEAFF
TRBV7-2	TRBJ2-7	.	CASSLSRGTGTSEQYF
TRBV20-1	TRBJ2-5	.	CSARDEIAALQETQYF
TRBV4-2	TRBJ2-3	TRBD2	CASSPNPAGGHTDTQYF
TRBV12-3/TRBV12-4	TRBJ1-4	.	CASSLRGGGEKLFF
TRBV5-1	TRBJ2-2	TRBD2	CASSTLRSSGRAANTGELFF
TRBV11-2	TRBJ2-2	.	CASSTGRLGNTGELFF
TRBV5-1	TRBJ2-7	TRBD1	CASSLAGKGGFGEQYF
TRBV30	TRBJ1-6	.	CAWSVRTSRNSPLHF
TRBV19	TRBJ2-3	.	CASGGQRPKDTQYF
TRBV6-2/TRBV6-3	TRBJ2-2	TRBD2	CASSWTSGGANTGELFF
TRBV12-3/TRBV12-4	TRBJ2-7	.	CASTRGYEQYF
TRBV2	TRBJ2-1	.	CASSEAGFSYNEQFF
TRBV7-8	TRBJ2-2	.	CASSPQGRRELFF
TRBV5-4	TRBJ2-3	.	CASSLASGGDTQYF
TRBV6-5	TRBJ2-1	.	CASSYEPRGSYNEQFF
TRBV20-1	TRBJ2-7	.	CSAGLGGNYEQYF
TRBV12-3/TRBV12-4	TRBJ2-2	.	CASSLEEYGGELFF
TRBV20-1	TRBJ1-1	.	CSATQGSRSEAFF
TRBV6-5	TRBJ2-2	TRBD1	CASSCEVIGQGGTGELFF
TRBV19	TRBJ1-1	TRBD1	CATKLGTVGNTEAFF
TRBV10-3	TRBJ1-2	TRBD1	CAISGEALTGDGYTF
TRBV2	TRBJ2-1	.	CASSDQGPYNEQFF
TRBV20-1	TRBJ1-5	TRBD1	CSARAGTGINQPQHF
TRBV15	TRBJ2-3	TRBD2	CATSTPTSGRLDTQYF
TRBV7-2	TRBJ2-7	.	CASSLVRWGAYEQYF
TRBV27	TRBJ2-3	.	CASRPHGPTDTQYF
TRBV7-9	TRBJ2-1	TRBD2	CASSSTELAGGNEQFF
TRBV5-1	TRBJ1-5	.	CASSLVPSTSYQPQHF
TRBV5-6	TRBJ1-2	.	CASSLGPTSYGYTF
TRBV20-1	TRBJ1-2	.	CSARNRDGDYGYTF
TRBV29-1	TRBJ1-4	.	CSGQGGRNEKLFF
TRBV12-3/TRBV12-4	TRBJ2-1	TRBD2	CASSLGTSGNNEQFF
TRBV25-1	TRBJ2-1	TRBD2	CASFFTREVNEQFF